The entry that follows covers one T cell receptor beta chain sequence. Its antigen remains unidentified. No per-base quality is available; no much larger clone lies one base away. This sample was taken from a study of blood T cell repertoires in COVID-19 (dated by TCRdb to 2018 to 2020). For the wider study: The collaborator samples originated in the United States, Italy and Spain and spanned the acute and convalescent phases of COVID-19. Subjects who had been exposed to COVID-19, were actively infected with it, or had recovered from it provided the deeply sampled blood TCRbeta repertoires that made up the dataset. Where HLA class I and class II types were available, the types were taken from metadata supplied by the sample provider, not from assay-based typing. The repertoires were released in a freely available public database intended as a resource for research on the immune response to SARS-CoV-2. The prospective study material was composed of cDNA or gDNA derived from T cells, B-cell-depleted T cells, or PBMCs. Samples came from the ongoing ImmuneRACE study (first 160 participants) plus 1,254 subjects from 6 global collaborators. The sample metadata nearly always contained a de-identified subject ID, COVID-19 status, age in years and sex.

One collaborating source in Seattle enrolled patients during active infection and followed them longitudinally through the course of disease. Each collaborating institution followed its own protocols to collect whole blood in K2EDTA tubes. Collaborator samples were shipped for TCRbeta analysis as frozen whole blood, isolated PBMCs, or DNA extracted from either sample type. The immunoSEQ Assay, a bias-controlled multiplex PCR, was used to amplify TCRbeta CDR3 regions from genomic DNA. The original pipeline was this. Within the assay, amplification of reference gene primers was used to estimate how many nucleated cells each sample contained. To quantify the absolute abundance of each unique TCRbeta CDR3 rearrangement, sequence reads were collapsed and filtered. Productive Simpson clonality was computed per sample as the square root of Simpson's diversity index over productive rearrangements. In TCRdb, the immuneACCESS table is reduced to in-frame sequences with V and J assigned. These tables do not hold every clone; where another copy was compared, an unresolved V gene accounts for under half, and the others remain unexplained. V and J calls and clone size come straight from that table; D and trimming were deduced from the DNA. This sample comprises 28,000 or so clones, nearly 90% of them detected only once. The ten largest clones take up roughly 7.7% of the sample.

Findings and caveats that apply to the study as a whole: The quantity of clinical and demographic metadata differed by source and by participant and was supplied without curation.

V sheds 3 bases and J sheds 4 bases, leaving 5 bases between their ends. The CDR3 numbers 12 residues from cysteine through phenylalanine. Just CDR3 DNA is preserved here, 36 bases in frame from base 1. The source is a man aged 55-75 years with COVID-19, enrolled during active disease. Specimen: peripheral blood. The sequence links TRBV12-3 or TRBV12-4 to TRBJ2-3; the D gene remains uncertain. CDR3 reads: CASSFPADTQYF. The nucleotides read TGTGCCAGCAGTTTCCCGGCAGATACGCAGTATTTT.